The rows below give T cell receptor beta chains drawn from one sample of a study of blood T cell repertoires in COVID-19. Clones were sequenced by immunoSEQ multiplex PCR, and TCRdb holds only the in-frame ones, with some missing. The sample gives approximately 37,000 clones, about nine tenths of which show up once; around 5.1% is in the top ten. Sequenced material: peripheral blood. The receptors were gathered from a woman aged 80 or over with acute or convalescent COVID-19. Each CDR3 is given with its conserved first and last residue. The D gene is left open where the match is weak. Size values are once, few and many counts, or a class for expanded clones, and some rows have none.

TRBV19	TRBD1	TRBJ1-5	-	TGTGCCAGTAGTGAATCAGGGGGCCGAGGGCAGCCCCAGCATTTT	CASSESGGRGQPQHF
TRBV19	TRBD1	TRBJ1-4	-	TGTGCCAGTAGTATGGGACAGGGTTCATACTCGGTTTTT	CASSMGQGSYSVF
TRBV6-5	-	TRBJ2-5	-	TGTGCCAGCAGTTACTCGTACCAGCAAGAGACCCAGTACTTC	CASSYSYQQETQYF
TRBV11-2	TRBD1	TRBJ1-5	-	TGTGCCAGCAGCTTAGATTGGGGACAGGGGGTCAATCAGCCCCAGCATTTT	CASSLDWGQGVNQPQHF
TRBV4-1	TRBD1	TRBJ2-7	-	TGCGCCAGCAGCCAAGACTCGACAGGGGGAGTAACCTACGAGCAGTACTTC	CASSQDSTGGVTYEQYF
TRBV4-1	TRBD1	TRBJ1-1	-	TGCGCCAGCAGCCACGGACAGGGTCGGGAAACTGAAGCTTTCTTT	CASSHGQGRETEAFF
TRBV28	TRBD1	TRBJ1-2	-	TGTGCCACCGAGGACAGGGGGGTTTTTGGCTACACCTTC	CATEDRGVFGYTF
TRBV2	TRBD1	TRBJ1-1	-	TGTGCCAACCCAAGACCCGGGACAGGGGTTAGGGGCACTGAAGCTTTCTTT	CANPRPGTGVRGTEAFF
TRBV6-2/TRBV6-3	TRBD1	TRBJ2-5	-	TGTGCCAGCAGTTACAGATCCACAGGGGGAGAGACCCAGTACTTC	CASSYRSTGGETQYF
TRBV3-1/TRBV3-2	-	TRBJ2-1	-	TGTGCCAGTCGGCTAGCCTACAATGAGCAGTTCTTC	CASRLAYNEQFF
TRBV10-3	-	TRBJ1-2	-	TGTGCCATCAGTGAAGCCGATTATTTGCTCACCTTC	CAISEADYLLTF
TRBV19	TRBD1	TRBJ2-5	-	TGTGCCAGTAGTATAATAGGGCAGGGGGCTGGCGAGACCCAGTACTTC	CASSIIGQGAGETQYF
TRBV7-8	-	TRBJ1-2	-	TGTGCCAGCAGCGAAACGGGATTTCAAAACTATGGCTACACCTTC	CASSETGFQNYGYTF
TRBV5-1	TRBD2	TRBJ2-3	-	TGCGCCAGCAGCCGTGCGGCTAGCGGGCTCACAGATACGCAGTATTTT	CASSRAASGLTDTQYF
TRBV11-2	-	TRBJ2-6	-	TGTGCCAGCAGCTTCTACCAGGCCTCTGGGGCCAACGTCCTGACTTTC	CASSFYQASGANVLTF
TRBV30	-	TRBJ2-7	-	TGTGCCTGGAGAAGGGGTTCGGCCTACGAGCAGTACTTC	CAWRRGSAYEQYF
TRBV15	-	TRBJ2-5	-	TGTGCCACCAGCAGAGACCGTTATGAGACCCAGTACTTC	CATSRDRYETQYF
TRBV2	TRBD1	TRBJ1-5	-	TGTGCCAGCAGTAAGACAGGGAGCAATCAGCCCCAGCATTTT	CASSKTGSNQPQHF
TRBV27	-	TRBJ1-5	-	TGTGCCAGCAGTTTTACAGGGAAAGGTCAGCCCCAGCATTTT	CASSFTGKGQPQHF
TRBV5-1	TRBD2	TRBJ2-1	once	TGCGCCAGCAGCTTGTTGATAGCGGGGGGCTACAATGAGCAGTTCTTC	CASSLLIAGGYNEQFF
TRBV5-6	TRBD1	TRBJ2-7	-	TGTGCCAGCAAAACTACAGGGGGCGCGTCCTACGAGCAGTACTTC	CASKTTGGASYEQYF
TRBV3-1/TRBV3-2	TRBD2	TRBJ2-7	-	TGTGCCAGCAGCCCCCATGCGGGAGCGGGTCCCGGACTTATACAGTCTTACGAGCAGTACTTC	CASSPHAGAGPGLIQSYEQYF
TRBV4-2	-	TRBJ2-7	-	TGTGCCAGCAGCCACGAAACTAGAACCTACGAGCAGTACTTC	CASSHETRTYEQYF
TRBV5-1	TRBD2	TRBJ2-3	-	TGCGCCAGCAGCGACACTAGCGGGAGCACAGATACGCAGTATTTT	CASSDTSGSTDTQYF
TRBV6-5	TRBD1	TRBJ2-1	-	TGTGCCAGCAGTTACGGGACAGGGAGGGACAATGAGCAGTTCTTC	CASSYGTGRDNEQFF
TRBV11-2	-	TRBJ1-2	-	TGTGCCAGCAGCCCCAGCGGGGGGCCCAACTATGGCTACACCTTC	CASSPSGGPNYGYTF
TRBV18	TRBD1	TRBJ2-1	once	TGTGCCAGCTCCCTCGTCAGGACAGGCGACAATGAGCAGTTCTTC	CASSLVRTGDNEQFF
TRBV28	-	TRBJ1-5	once	TGTGCCAGCAGTTCCCGCTGGAGTCAGCGCAATCAGCCCCAGCATTTT	CASSSRWSQRNQPQHF
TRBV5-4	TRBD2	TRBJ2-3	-	TGTGCCAGCAGCTTGGGGGGGGGTCCCTCCACAGATACGCAGTATTTT	CASSLGGGPSTDTQYF
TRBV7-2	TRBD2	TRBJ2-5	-	TGTGCCAGCAGCTTAGTAGCTAGCGGGGGCGCCTTGAGGGAGACCCAGTACTTC	CASSLVASGGALRETQYF
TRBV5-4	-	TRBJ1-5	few	TGTGCCAGCAGCTCCGGGGGGATCGGCAATCAGCCCCAGCATTTT	CASSSGGIGNQPQHF
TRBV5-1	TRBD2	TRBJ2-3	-	TGCGCCAGCAGCAAAGGGACTAGCGGGAACACAGATACGCAGTATTTT	CASSKGTSGNTDTQYF
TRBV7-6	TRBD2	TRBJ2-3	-	TGTGCCAGCAGCTTAGGGGAGCGGGGGGTGCAGTATTTT	CASSLGERGVQYF
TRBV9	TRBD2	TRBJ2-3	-	TGTGCCAGCAGCGTAGTTGGAGGACTAGCGGGCACAGATACGCAGTATTTT	CASSVVGGLAGTDTQYF
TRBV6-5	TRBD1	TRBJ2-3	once	TGTGCCAGCAGTTACCTGGGACAGGAGAGCACAGATACGCAGTATTTT	CASSYLGQESTDTQYF
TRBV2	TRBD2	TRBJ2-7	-	TGTGCCAGCAGTAGGGTCCTAGCGGTTTACGAGCAGTACTTC	CASSRVLAVYEQYF
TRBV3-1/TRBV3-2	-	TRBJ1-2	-	TGTGCCAGCAGCCAAGATAGGGGAGGCAGGGCGAACTATGGCTACACCTTC	CASSQDRGGRANYGYTF
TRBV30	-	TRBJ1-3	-	TGTGCCTGGAGTCGCAACAGGGCCGGAAACACCATATATTTT	CAWSRNRAGNTIYF
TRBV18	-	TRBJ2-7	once	TGTGCCAGCTCACCGGGTAGAGGCTACGAGCAGTACTTC	CASSPGRGYEQYF
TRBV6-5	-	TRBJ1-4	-	TGTGCCAGCAGTTTAGGGAGAACTAATGAAAAACTGTTTTTT	CASSLGRTNEKLFF
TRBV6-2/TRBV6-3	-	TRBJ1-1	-	TGTGCCAGCAGTTACCCGGGGGTTCACACTGAAGCTTTCTTT	CASSYPGVHTEAFF
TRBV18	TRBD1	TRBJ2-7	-	TGTGCCAGCTCAGGACAGGGCGAGCAGTACTTC	CASSGQGEQYF
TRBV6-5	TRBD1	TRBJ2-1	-	TGTGCCAGCAAACCGGGACAGGGTTACAATGAGCAGTTCTTC	CASKPGQGYNEQFF
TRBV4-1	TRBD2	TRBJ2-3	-	TGCGCCAGCAGCCAAGATTTTTTGGCTAGCGGGGGCCGAGATACGCAGTATTTT	CASSQDFLASGGRDTQYF
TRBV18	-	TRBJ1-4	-	TGTGCCAGCTCAGAGACGACAGTATTTGTTGAAAAACTGTTTTTT	CASSETTVFVEKLFF
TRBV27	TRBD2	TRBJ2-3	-	TGTGCCAGCAGTATTCCGGGGACTAGCGGGTATAGGACAGATACGCAGTATTTT	CASSIPGTSGYRTDTQYF
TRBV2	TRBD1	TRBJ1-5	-	TGTGCCAGGGGACAGGGGAACGGGGAGCCCCAGCATTTT	CARGQGNGEPQHF